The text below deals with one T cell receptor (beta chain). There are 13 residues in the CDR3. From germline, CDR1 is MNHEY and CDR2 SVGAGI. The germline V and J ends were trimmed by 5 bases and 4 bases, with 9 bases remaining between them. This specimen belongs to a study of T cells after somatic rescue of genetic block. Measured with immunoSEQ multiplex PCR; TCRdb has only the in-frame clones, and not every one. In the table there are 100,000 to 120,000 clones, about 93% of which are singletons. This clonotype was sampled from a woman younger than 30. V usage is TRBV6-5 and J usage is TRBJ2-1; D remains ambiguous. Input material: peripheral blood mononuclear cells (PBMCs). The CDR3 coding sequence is TGTGCCAGCAGTAGGACCGGGTACAATGAGCAGTTCTTC. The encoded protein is CASSRTGYNEQFF.